One and the same sample provided the 32 T cell receptor beta chains below, sequenced in a study of cytomegalovirus exposure and HLA in healthy donors. PCR was performed using 60 Vbeta and 13 Jbeta primers. Assay: immunoSEQ multiplex PCR; the TCRdb copy retains only in-frame clones and omits some. This sample yields around 120,000 clones, of which 80% are seen a single time; 0.24% belongs to the top ten. Material: PBMCs. Source of these receptors: a middle-aged man in good health and CMV-seronegative.

This clone was observed a handful of times. The chain couples TRBV16 to TRBJ2-2, with TRBD1 as a possible D gene (5 bases). CDR3 size: 16 residues. Germline loops: CDR1 KGHSY, CDR2 FQNENV. V shed 0 bases and J shed 4 bases, with 12 bases lying between them. This CDR3 is CASSQSQGSSTGELFF. For the CDR3, the DNA is TGTGCCAGCAGCCAATCGCAGGGATCCTCCACCGGGGAGCTGTTTTTT. Complete variable domain (other parts from reference TRBV16 and TRBJ2-2): GEEVAQTPKHLVRGEGQKAKLYCAPIKGHSYVFWYQQVLKNEFKFLISFQNENVFDETGMPKERFSAKCLPNSPCSLEIQATKLEDSAVYFCASSQSQGSSTGELFFGEGSRLTVL.

This clone was detected only a few times. The chain carries TRBV10-3 and TRBJ2-6; the D is unclear. The V end was cut by 0 bases, the J end by 0 bases, with 6 bases between. CDR1 is ENHRY and CDR2 is SYGVKD in the germline V gene. The CDR3 runs 16 residues. The DNA for the CDR3 is TGTGCCATCAGTGAGTCTCAGTCCTCTGGGGCCAACGTCCTGACTTTC. This encodes CAISESQSSGANVLTF.

A single count supports this clone. This chain connects TRBV15 to TRBJ2-4; 9 bases are a match to TRBD1. Unmatched junction bases numbered 9, after V lost 9 bases and J lost 0 bases. CDR1 LNHNV and CDR2 YYDKDF come from the germline V gene (reference sequence). This CDR3 has 16 residues. Written as DNA, the CDR3 is TGTGCCACTTCGATTCCGGGACAGGGAGCCAAAAACATTCAGTACTTC. This translates into CATSIPGQGAKNIQYF.

The CDR3 loop is CASSSGTARGGYTF. DNA for the CDR3: TGTGCCAGCAGTTCCGGGACAGCCCGGGGTGGCTACACCTTC. The V and J genes are TRBV28 and TRBJ1-2; 7 bases line up with TRBD1. V dropped 4 bases and J dropped 7; count of bases not matched to a gene: 9. The CDR3 totals 14 residues. In germline, CDR1 is MDHEN, CDR2 SYDVKM.

The V call is TRBV27, the J call TRBJ2-1; tentative D call: TRBD2 (6 bases). Germline CDR1 is MNHEY and CDR2 is SMNVEV (reference sequence). V was cut by 5 bases and J by 10 bases, with 9 bases left in between. The CDR3 totals 11 residues. CDR3 in DNA: TGTGCCAGCAGTATCGGACTAGAGCAGTTCTTC. This encodes CASSIGLEQFF.

The genes are TRBV7-9 and TRBJ1-1, with 11 bases lining up with TRBD1. Germline CDR1 and CDR2: SEHNR and FQNEAQ (reference sequence). V was pared by 3 bases and J by 5 bases, with 8 bases of the junction left unmatched. This CDR3 is built from 16 residues. CDR3 nucleotide sequence: TGTGCCAGCAGCTTGGGGACAGGGGGAATTGGGACTGAAGCTTTCTTT. Amino acid sequence: CASSLGTGGIGTEAFF.

In DNA, the CDR3 is TGTGCCACCAGCAGAGAGAAGAGCTCCTATAATTCACCCCTCCACTTT. Protein: CATSREKSSYNSPLHF. The genes are TRBV15 and TRBJ1-6; D not certain. Trimming removed 0 bases from V and 0 bases from J, with 6 bases in between. The CDR3 extends over 16 amino acids. CDR1 LNHNV and CDR2 YYDKDF come from the germline V gene (reference sequence).

The gene calls are TRBV2 and TRBJ2-7; 10 bases agree with TRBD1. Germline CDR1 and CDR2: SNHLY and FYNNEI. This CDR3 is 12 amino acids long. After removal of 8 bases from V and 2 bases from J, the junction contained 0 bases not matched to a gene. CDR3 sequence: CASGQGAYEQYF. The DNA of the CDR3 is TGTGCCAGCGGACAGGGGGCCTACGAGCAGTACTTC.

The rearrangement links TRBV5-1 to TRBJ2-7, with 13 nucleotides matching TRBD2. This CDR3 is built from 13 residues. Germline CDR1 and CDR2: SGHRS and YFSETQ. After removal of 6 bases from V and 6 bases from J, the junction contained 3 bases not matched to a gene. CDR3: CASTGTSGTEQYF. CDR3 nucleotides: TGCGCCAGCACCGGGACTAGCGGGACCGAGCAGTACTTC.

The V gene is TRBV5-1, the J gene TRBJ2-3; D is ambiguous. The CDR3 covers 15 residues. CDR1 and CDR2 (germline): SGHRS, YFSETQ. The ends were cut back, 0 bases at V and 1 base at J, with 9 bases in the middle. The CDR3 coding sequence is TGCGCCAGCAGCTTGGCGGTGTCCCGCACAGATACGCAGTATTTT. Encoded protein: CASSLAVSRTDTQYF.

In this sample, this clone turned up a few times. J is TRBJ2-7 and V is TRBV2; D not certain. The CDR3 covers 12 residues. V was shortened by 8 bases and J by 3 bases, with 11 bases between the two germline ends. Germline V gene lookup returns CDR1 SNHLY and CDR2 FYNNEI. CDR3 sequence reads: CASLDTIYEQYF. Written as DNA, the CDR3 is TGTGCCAGCCTTGACACGATCTACGAGCAGTACTTC.

CDR3 residues: CASSLSSYEQYF. In nucleotides, the CDR3 is TGTGCCAGCAGCCTAAGCTCCTACGAGCAGTACTTC. V is TRBV7-9 and J is TRBJ2-5, with D hard to call. Matching the DNA end better, TRBJ2-7 makes the J call doubtful. This CDR3 comprises 12 residues. Germline CDR1 reads SEHNR; CDR2 reads FQNEAQ (reference sequence).

The gene calls are TRBV18 and TRBJ2-7, with 7 bases aligning to TRBD2. CDR1 and CDR2 from the germline V gene are KGHSH and LQKENI. The CDR3 covers 16 residues. J was trimmed by 3 bases and V by 0 bases; bases with no gene match: 8. The CDR3 DNA reads TGTGCCAGCTCACCACCGAGTGTGTCGGGAGGCTACGAGCAGTACTTC. It codes for CASSPPSVSGGYEQYF. The entire variable domain, with the rest obtained from reference TRBV18 and TRBJ2-7, is as follows: NAGVMQNPRHLVRRRGQEARLRCSPMKGHSHVYWYRQLPEEGLKFMVYLQKENIIDESGMPKERFSAEFPKEGPSILRIQQVVRGDSAAYFCASSPPSVSGGYEQYFGPGTRLTVT.

V and J are TRBV6-5 and TRBJ1-1; the D is unclear. There are 15 residues in the CDR3. Germline V gives CDR1 MNHEY, CDR2 SVGAGI. V lost 0 bases, J lost 2 bases, and 10 bases lay in between. The CDR3 nucleotides are TGTGCCAGCAGTTACTCGGTCTTACTAAACACTGAAGCTTTCTTT. As protein: CASSYSVLLNTEAFF.

This clone has more than one count but fewer than ten. This chain uses TRBV5-6 with TRBJ1-1, with 7 nucleotides matching TRBD1. Looked up from germline, CDR1 is SGHDT and CDR2 is YYEEEE. This CDR3 is built from 13 residues. V lost 5 bases and J lost 5; bases outside the gene matches: 6. CDR3 nucleotides: TGTGCCAGCAGTTCGACAGGGAAGACTGAAGCTTTCTTT. It is translated as CASSSTGKTEAFF.

This clone occurred a few times. The chain combines TRBV2 with TRBJ2-1; 9 nucleotides match TRBD1. Germline V lookup: CDR1 SNHLY, CDR2 FYNNEI. With V trimmed by 1 base and J by 8 bases, 6 bases remained unmatched. The CDR3 spans 15 residues. This CDR3 reads CASSEVGTGSDEQFF. DNA for the CDR3: TGTGCCAGCAGTGAAGTGGGGACAGGGAGCGATGAGCAGTTCTTC.

J is TRBJ2-1 and V is TRBV30, with a possible D match to TRBD1 (5 bases). This CDR3 has 14 amino acids. Germline V gene data show CDR1 as GTSNPN and CDR2 as SVGIG (reference sequence). Between the trimmed V and J ends, which lost 3 bases and 7 bases, there was a span of 16 bases. As DNA, the CDR3 is TGTGCCTGGAGAGGGGTTAGTATGTTGAATGAGCAGTTCTTC. Its protein product is CAWRGVSMLNEQFF.

The V call is TRBV5-1, the J call TRBJ1-2, with D possibly TRBD1 on 6 matching bases. V shed 2 bases and J shed 8 bases, with 13 bases lying between them. The CDR3 is 13 amino acids. Germline V gene lookup returns CDR1 SGHRS and CDR2 YFSETQ. In nucleotides, the CDR3 is TGCGCCAGCAGCTTTGACCCAGGGGACGGCTACACCTTC. Translation: CASSFDPGDGYTF.

A few counts support this clone. The chain uses TRBV7-8 and TRBJ2-2; TRBD2 matches at 9 bases. Germline assignment: CDR1 SGHVS and CDR2 FQNEAQ. V dropped 2 bases and J dropped 8; count of bases not matched to a gene: 12. The CDR3 covers 17 residues. The CDR3 DNA reads as TGTGCCAGCAGCTTACAGGGGACTAGCAGTTGGAGGGGGGAGCTGTTTTTT. It encodes CASSLQGTSSWRGELFF.

This chain uses TRBV7-8 with TRBJ1-5, with D perhaps TRBD1 (6 bases). CDR1 is SGHVS and CDR2 is FQNEAQ in the germline V gene. V dropped 5 bases and J dropped 1 base, with 15 bases sitting between them. The CDR3 sequence is 16 residues long. CDR3 sequence: CASSPDRLNSNQPQHF. DNA of the CDR3: TGTGCCAGCAGCCCCGACAGGCTAAACAGCAATCAGCCCCAGCATTTT.

J is TRBJ2-2 and V is TRBV5-4; D ambiguous. CDR3 length equals 14 residues. Deletions cut 1 base from V and 2 bases from J, with 6 bases between. CDR1 and CDR2 from the germline V gene are SGHNT and YYREEE (reference sequence). The CDR3 DNA is TGTGCCAGCAGCTTGACGGTTAACACCGGGGAGCTGTTTTTT. Its translation is CASSLTVNTGELFF.

The chain uses TRBV11-3 and TRBJ2-2; D call uncertain. CDR1 SGHNT and CDR2 YENEEA come from the germline V gene. CDR3 length equals 13 residues. The V end was cut by 1 base, the J end by 6 bases, with 6 bases between. The CDR3 protein is CASSLGHPGELFF. The CDR3 coding sequence is TGTGCCAGCAGCTTAGGACACCCCGGGGAGCTGTTTTTT.

V is TRBV4-3 and J is TRBJ1-4; TRBD1 matches at 7 bases. The length of the CDR3 is 18 residues. V was pared by 0 bases and J by 7 bases, with 14 bases of the junction left unmatched. Germline V gene data show CDR1 as LGHNA and CDR2 as YSLEER. In DNA, the CDR3 is TGCGCCAGCAGCCAAGATCTTACCAGGACCCCAGGGGGTGAAAAACTGTTTTTT. Translated, it gives CASSQDLTRTPGGEKLFF.

The V call is TRBV28, the J call TRBJ1-4; 8 bases fit TRBD1. This CDR3 spans 16 amino acids. Germline loops: CDR1 MDHEN, CDR2 SYDVKM. J gave up 7 bases and V 7 bases, and 14 bases lay outside the gene matches. Here the CDR3 reads CASTRITGGDGEKLFF. CDR3 sequence (DNA): TGTGCCAGCACCCGAATCACAGGGGGTGACGGTGAAAAACTGTTTTTT.

V gene TRBV19 combines with J gene TRBJ1-1; maybe TRBD1 (6 bases). Trimming removed 3 bases at V and 3 bases at J, with 11 bases between. This CDR3 has 14 residues. Germline V lookup: CDR1 LNHDA, CDR2 SQIVND (reference sequence). CDR3 DNA sequence: TGTGCCAGTAGTATGGTGGCAGGGGACACTGAAGCTTTCTTT. Translated, it gives CASSMVAGDTEAFF.

The J gene is TRBJ2-5, the V gene TRBV5-4; TRBD2 matches at 13 bases. J was trimmed by 1 base and V by 3 bases; bases with no gene match: 3. Germline CDR1 SGHNT, CDR2 YYREEE (reference sequence). The CDR3 spans 16 residues. CDR3 in amino acids: CASSSGTSGAQETQYF. The CDR3 DNA sequence: TGTGCCAGCAGCTCCGGGACTAGCGGGGCCCAAGAGACCCAGTACTTC. Based on the CDR3 plus reference TRBV5-4 and TRBJ2-5, the full variable domain is ETGVTQSPTHLIKTRGQQVTLRCSSQSGHNTVSWYQQALGQGPQFIFQYYREEENGRGNFPPRFSGLQFPNYSSELNVNALELDDSALYLCASSSGTSGAQETQYFGPGTRLLVL.

The chain is built from TRBV28 and TRBJ1-3; D perhaps matches TRBD1 (5 bases). With 8 bases removed from V and 3 bases from J, the gap between germline ends came to 17 bases. The CDR3 totals 15 residues. CDR1 is MDHEN, CDR2 SYDVKM, per germline. The CDR3 DNA sequence: TGTGCCAGCTATTCGGGGGATCTATTTGGAAACACCATATATTTT. Translation gives CASYSGDLFGNTIYF.

J is TRBJ1-1 and V is TRBV15; no reliable D call. The CDR3 loop spans 16 amino acids. V lost 0 bases to trimming and J lost 0 bases, with 11 bases between them. The germline gives CDR1 LNHNV, CDR2 YYDKDF (reference sequence). The CDR3 coding sequence is TGTGCCACCAGCAGAGATCGGCGGATTATGAACACTGAAGCTTTCTTT. This sequence encodes CATSRDRRIMNTEAFF.

This chain links TRBV21-1 with TRBJ1-5. TRBV21-1 is shown as a pseudogene. The CDR3 covers 12 residues. CDR3 in DNA: TGTGCCGGAGGGCGTTACTATCAGCCCCAGCATTTT. Its protein product is CAGGRYYQPQHF.

The gene calls are TRBV11-3 and TRBJ2-3; a possible D gene is TRBD1 (5 bases). The CDR3 totals 14 residues. Germline-derived CDR1 and CDR2 are SGHNT and YENEEA. Deletions cut 1 base from V and 5 bases from J, with 10 bases between. The chain's CDR3 is CASSLGAGLDTQYF. The CDR3 nucleotides read TGTGCCAGCAGCTTAGGAGCAGGGCTAGATACGCAGTATTTT.

CDR3 DNA: TGTGCCAGCAGCCAAGAATTAGCGGGAGGGCCTCGAGACGAGCAGTACTTC. Its protein product is CASSQELAGGPRDEQYF. This chain joins TRBV4-2 and TRBJ2-7; TRBD2 aligns across 11 bases. This CDR3 spans 17 amino acids. Germline values: CDR1 LGHNA, CDR2 YNFKEQ. The J segment lost 5 bases and the V segment lost 0 bases, leaving 9 bases of the junction unmatched.

The CDR3 bases are TGCAGCGTCCGAACATTGTGGGGACAGGGCGTTACCTTC. It translates to CSVRTLWGQGVTF. V gene TRBV29-1 combines with J gene TRBJ1-2, with TRBD1 matching 9 bases. The junction had 16 bases not matched to a gene; V was cut back by 6 bases and J by 14 bases. Germline-derived CDR1 and CDR2 are SQVTM and ANQGSEA. The CDR3 covers 13 residues.